This T cell receptor (beta chain) came from a study of T cell responses to AZD1222 COVID-19 vaccine. Study-wide results and caveats: White British ancestry dominated among donors, who included more females, and clonal diversity was possibly underestimated.

The CDR3 is made up of 15 amino acids. V dropped 5 bases and J dropped 2; count of bases not matched to a gene: 4. Germline values: CDR1 SNHLY, CDR2 FYNNEI. TCRdb keeps only in-frame clones here, not all; method: immunoSEQ multiplex PCR. Of about 150,000 clones listed, roughly nine tenths are singletons. Comments on this clone: As yet, its antigen is unknown.

This receptor was obtained from an adult who received the AZD1222 COVID-19 vaccine. This specimen consisted of peripheral blood, obtained 28 days after the second AZD1222 dose. The chain employs TRBV2 and TRBJ2-7, with 12 bases matching TRBD2. The CDR3 protein is CASSLAGGTPYEQYF. Here the CDR3 DNA reads TGTGCCAGCAGTCTAGCGGGAGGGACACCCTACGAGCAGTACTTC.